Listed here are 5 T cell receptor beta chains from one sample, sequenced in a study of blood T cell repertoires in COVID-19. Profiling relied on immunoSEQ multiplex PCR, and the TCRdb table lists in-frame clones only, not all of them. The sample lists over 300,000 clones, about 91% occurring once. Sequencing used PBMCs or T cells enriched from blood (not recorded which). The receptors derive from a woman aged 40 to 55 who had recovered from COVID-19.

This chain connects TRBV2 to TRBJ2-1, with 7 bases lining up with TRBD1. Trimming removed 6 bases from V and 8 bases from J; junction bases left unmatched: 4. CDR3 length: 12 amino acids. The V gene's germline CDR1 is SNHLY and CDR2 FYNNEI. CDR3 bases: TGTGCCAGCAGAAACGACAGGGATGAGCAGTTCTTC. The encoded protein is CASRNDRDEQFF.

This chain's CDR3 is CASSLADRGPRIRQYF. CDR3 nucleotides: TGTGCCAGCAGCTTAGCGGACAGGGGGCCACGGATTCGGCAGTACTTC. The rearrangement links TRBV7-9 to TRBJ2-7, with 11 bases fitting TRBD1. This CDR3 has 16 amino acids. V lost 0 bases and J lost 9; bases outside the gene matches: 10. The germline V gene has CDR1 SEHNR and CDR2 FQNEAQ (reference sequence).

The rearrangement joins TRBV30 to TRBJ1-2; weak D call: TRBD1 (6 bases). Trimming took 3 bases from V and 4 from J, leaving 12 bases between them. The CDR3 is 13 residues long. Germline loops: CDR1 GTSNPN, CDR2 SVGIG (reference sequence). CDR3: CAWSLTGPYGYTF. CDR3 in DNA: TGTGCCTGGAGCCTGACAGGTCCCTATGGCTACACCTTC.

This chain connects TRBV10-3 to TRBJ2-1; 9 positions agree with TRBD2. This CDR3 comprises 16 residues. Germline-derived CDR1 and CDR2 are ENHRY and SYGVKD. The trim removed 2 bases at V and 7 bases at J, leaving 9 bases unmatched. This chain's CDR3 is CAISESSGRGRNEQFF. The CDR3 nucleotides read TGTGCCATCAGTGAGAGTAGCGGGAGAGGTCGGAATGAGCAGTTCTTC.

V is TRBV7-9 and J is TRBJ2-5; the D gene is possibly TRBD2 (6 bases). The CDR3 is 15 amino acids. The germline V gene encodes CDR1 SEHNR and CDR2 FQNEAQ (reference sequence). The V end was cut by 2 bases, the J end by 4 bases, with 14 bases between. The CDR3 coding sequence is TGTGCCAGCAGCTTATCTTTACTAGCTGGAGAGACCCAGTACTTC. Residues: CASSLSLLAGETQYF.